This entry describes one T cell receptor (beta chain). Its specificity is not known. This sample stems from a study of T cell responses to AZD1222 COVID-19 vaccine. Germline values: CDR1 MNHEY, CDR2 SVGAGI. V was pared by 7 bases and J by 2 bases, with 6 bases of the junction left unmatched. The CDR3 runs to 14 residues. Repertoires were generated with immunoSEQ multiplex PCR, while TCRdb's copy carries only in-frame clones and drops some. The table shows approximately 45,000 clones, with 70% to 90% occurring only once. Broader study findings: Baseline antibody screening turned up just a handful of seropositive AZD1222 recipients. All repertoire sampling was performed exclusively after the peak T cell response.

This receptor was taken from an adult who received the AZD1222 COVID-19 vaccine. The source was peripheral blood, collected 28 days after the second AZD1222 dose. The rearrangement joins TRBV6-5 to TRBJ1-1; 8 nucleotides align to TRBD1. CDR3 sequence: CASTRDRTNTEAFF. The CDR3, as DNA: TGTGCCAGCACAAGGGACAGGACTAACACTGAAGCTTTCTTT.